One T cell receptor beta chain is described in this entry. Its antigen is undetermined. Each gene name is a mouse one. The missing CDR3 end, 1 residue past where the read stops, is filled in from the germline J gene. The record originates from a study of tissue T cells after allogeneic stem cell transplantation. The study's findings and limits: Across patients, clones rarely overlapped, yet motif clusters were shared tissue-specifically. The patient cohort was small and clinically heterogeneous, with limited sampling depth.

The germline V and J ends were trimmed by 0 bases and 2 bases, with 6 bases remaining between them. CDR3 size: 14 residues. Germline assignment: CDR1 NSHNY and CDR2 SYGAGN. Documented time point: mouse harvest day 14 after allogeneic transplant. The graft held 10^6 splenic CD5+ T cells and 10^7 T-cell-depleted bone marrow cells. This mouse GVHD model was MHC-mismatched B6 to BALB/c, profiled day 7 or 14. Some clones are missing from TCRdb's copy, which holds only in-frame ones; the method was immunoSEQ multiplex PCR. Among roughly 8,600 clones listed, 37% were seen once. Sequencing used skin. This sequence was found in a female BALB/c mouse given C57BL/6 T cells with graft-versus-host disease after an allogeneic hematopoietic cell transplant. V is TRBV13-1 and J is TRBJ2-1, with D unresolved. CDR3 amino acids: CASSDVPDYAEQFF. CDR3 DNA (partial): TGTGCCAGCAGTGATGTCCCGGACTATGCTGAGCAGTTC.